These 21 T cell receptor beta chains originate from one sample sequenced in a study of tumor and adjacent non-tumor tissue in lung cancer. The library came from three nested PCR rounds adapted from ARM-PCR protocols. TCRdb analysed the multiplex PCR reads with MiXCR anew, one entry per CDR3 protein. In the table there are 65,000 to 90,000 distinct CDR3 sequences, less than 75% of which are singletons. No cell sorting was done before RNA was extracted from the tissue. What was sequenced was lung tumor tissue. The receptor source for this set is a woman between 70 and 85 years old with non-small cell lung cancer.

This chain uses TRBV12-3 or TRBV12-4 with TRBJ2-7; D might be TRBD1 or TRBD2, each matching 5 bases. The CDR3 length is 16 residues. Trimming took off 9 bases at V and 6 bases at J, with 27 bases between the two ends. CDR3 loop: CASSPRVWEKRGEQYF. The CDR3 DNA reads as TGTGCCAGTAGTCCTCGTGTGTGGGAGAAAAGGGGCGAGCAGTACTTC.

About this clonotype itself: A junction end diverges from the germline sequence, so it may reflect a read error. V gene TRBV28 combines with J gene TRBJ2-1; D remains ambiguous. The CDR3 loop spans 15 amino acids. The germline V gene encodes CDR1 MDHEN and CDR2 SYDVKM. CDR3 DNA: TGTGCCAGCAGTCCCACATCTTATGGCGACAATGAGCAGATCTTC. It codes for CASSPTSYGDNEQIF.

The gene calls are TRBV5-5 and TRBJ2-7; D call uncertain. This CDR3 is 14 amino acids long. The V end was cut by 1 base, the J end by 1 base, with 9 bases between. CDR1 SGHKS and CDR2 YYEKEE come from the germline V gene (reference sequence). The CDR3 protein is CASSLPYRSYEQYF. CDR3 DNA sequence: TGTGCCAGCAGCTTGCCCTATCGTTCCTACGAGCAGTACTTC.

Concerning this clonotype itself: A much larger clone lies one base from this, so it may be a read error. CDR3 in amino acids: CSAVEGRVDQPQHF. CDR3 sequence (DNA): TGCAGTGCTGTGGAAGGAAGGGTCGATCAGCCCCAGCATTTT. This chain links TRBV20-1 with TRBJ1-5; no clear D gene. V lost 5 bases and J 5 bases, leaving 16 bases between the germline ends. Germline CDR1 reads DFQATT; CDR2 reads SNEGSKA (reference sequence). The CDR3 is 14 residues long.

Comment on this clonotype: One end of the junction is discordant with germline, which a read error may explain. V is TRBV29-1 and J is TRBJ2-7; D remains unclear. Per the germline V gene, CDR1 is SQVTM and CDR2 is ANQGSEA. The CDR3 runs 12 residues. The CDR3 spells CSVDIPGYKQYF. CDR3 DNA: TGCAGCGTTGATATCCCGGGCTACAAGCAGTACTTC.

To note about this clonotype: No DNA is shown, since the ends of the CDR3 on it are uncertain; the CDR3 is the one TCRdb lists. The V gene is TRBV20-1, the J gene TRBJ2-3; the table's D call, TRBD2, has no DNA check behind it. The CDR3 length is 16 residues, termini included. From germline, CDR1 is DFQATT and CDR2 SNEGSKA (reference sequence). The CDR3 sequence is CGARVAGGIGTDTQCF.

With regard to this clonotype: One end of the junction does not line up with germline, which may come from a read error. The CDR3 coding sequence is TGTGCCGGCAGTCAAAGGGACAGACTATACGAGCAATACTTC. Protein: CAGSQRDRLYEQYF. V and J are TRBV5-4 and TRBJ2-7, with 7 positions matching TRBD1. The germline CDR1 and CDR2 sequences are SGHNT and YYREEE (reference sequence). This CDR3 region has 14 residues.

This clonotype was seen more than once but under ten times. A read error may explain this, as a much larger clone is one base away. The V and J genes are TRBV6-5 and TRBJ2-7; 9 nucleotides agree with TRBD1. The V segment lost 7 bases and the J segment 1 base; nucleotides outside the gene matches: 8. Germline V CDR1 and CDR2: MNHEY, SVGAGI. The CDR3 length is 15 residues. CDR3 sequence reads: CASISTGTGSYEQYF. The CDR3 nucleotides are TGTGCCAGCATTTCGACCGGGACAGGGTCCTACGAGCAGTACTTC.

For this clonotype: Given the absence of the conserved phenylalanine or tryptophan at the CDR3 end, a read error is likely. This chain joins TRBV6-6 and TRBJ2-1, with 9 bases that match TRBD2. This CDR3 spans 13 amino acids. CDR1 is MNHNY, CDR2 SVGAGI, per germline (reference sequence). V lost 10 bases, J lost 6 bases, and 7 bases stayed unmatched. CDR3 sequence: CAMIAGEVNEQFL. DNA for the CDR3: TGTGCCATGATAGCGGGAGAAGTCAATGAGCAGTTCTTA.

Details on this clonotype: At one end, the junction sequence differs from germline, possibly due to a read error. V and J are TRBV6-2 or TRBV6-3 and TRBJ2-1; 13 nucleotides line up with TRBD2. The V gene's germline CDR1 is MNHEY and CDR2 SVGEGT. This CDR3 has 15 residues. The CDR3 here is CASSWTSGSGNEQLF. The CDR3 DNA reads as TGTGCCAGCAGCTGGACTAGCGGGAGTGGTAATGAGCAGCTCTTC.

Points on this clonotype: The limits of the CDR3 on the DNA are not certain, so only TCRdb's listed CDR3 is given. The CDR3 spells CSVGQGARTDTHYF. The chain couples TRBV29-1 to TRBJ2-3; the tabulated D call, TRBD1, remains unverified against the DNA. The CDR3 spans 14 residues, counting both ends. From germline, CDR1 is SQVTM and CDR2 ANQGSEA.

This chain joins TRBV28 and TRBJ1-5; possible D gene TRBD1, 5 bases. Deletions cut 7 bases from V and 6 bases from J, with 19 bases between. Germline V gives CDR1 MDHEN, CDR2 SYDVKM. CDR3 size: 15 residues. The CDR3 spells CASNFGGVRGQPQHF. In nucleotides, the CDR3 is TGTGCCAGCAACTTCGGGGGGGTACGCGGTCAGCCCCAGCATTTT.

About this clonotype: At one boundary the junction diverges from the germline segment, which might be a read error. This chain's CDR3 is CSDEDTGTCPPATQYF. The CDR3 region has the DNA TGCAGCGATGAAGACACCGGGACATGCCCCCCAGCTACGCAGTATTTT. The chain combines TRBV29-1 with TRBJ2-3; a weak D match, TRBD1 (6 bases). CDR3 length: 16 residues. Germline-derived CDR1 and CDR2 are SQVTM and ANQGSEA.

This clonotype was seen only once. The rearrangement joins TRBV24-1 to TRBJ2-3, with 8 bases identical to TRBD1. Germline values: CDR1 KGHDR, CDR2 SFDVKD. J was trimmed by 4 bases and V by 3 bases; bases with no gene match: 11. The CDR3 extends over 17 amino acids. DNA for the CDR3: TGTGCCACCAGTGATCCTGCAGGGGGCAGGTTGGCAGATACGCAGTATTTT. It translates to CATSDPAGGRLADTQYF.

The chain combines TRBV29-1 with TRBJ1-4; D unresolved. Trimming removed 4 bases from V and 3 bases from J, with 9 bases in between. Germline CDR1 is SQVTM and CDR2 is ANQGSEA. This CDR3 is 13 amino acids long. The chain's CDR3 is CSVGVGSNEKLFF. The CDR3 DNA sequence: TGCAGCGTTGGCGTGGGGTCTAATGAAAAACTGTTTTTT.

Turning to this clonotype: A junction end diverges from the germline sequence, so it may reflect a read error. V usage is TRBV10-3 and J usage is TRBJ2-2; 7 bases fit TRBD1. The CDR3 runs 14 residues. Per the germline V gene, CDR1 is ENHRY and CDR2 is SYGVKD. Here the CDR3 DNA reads TGTGCCAACGGAACCACAGGGGACACGGGGGAGCTGTTTTTT. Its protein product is CANGTTGDTGELFF.

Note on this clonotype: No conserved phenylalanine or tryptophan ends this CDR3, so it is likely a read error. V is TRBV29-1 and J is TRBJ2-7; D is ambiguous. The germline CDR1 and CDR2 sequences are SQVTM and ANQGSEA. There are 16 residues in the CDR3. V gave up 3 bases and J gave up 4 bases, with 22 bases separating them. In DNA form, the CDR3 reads TGCAGCGTTGAGGGGTCTGGGCACGGAATCACATACGAGCAGTACTAC. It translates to CSVEGSGHGITYEQYY.

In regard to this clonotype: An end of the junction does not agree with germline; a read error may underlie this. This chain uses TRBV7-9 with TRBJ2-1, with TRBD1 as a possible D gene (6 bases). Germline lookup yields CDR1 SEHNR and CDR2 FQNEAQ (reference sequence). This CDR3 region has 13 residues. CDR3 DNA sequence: TGTACCAGCAGCTTAGGGGGTAACAATGAGCAATTCTTC. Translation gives CTSSLGGNNEQFF.

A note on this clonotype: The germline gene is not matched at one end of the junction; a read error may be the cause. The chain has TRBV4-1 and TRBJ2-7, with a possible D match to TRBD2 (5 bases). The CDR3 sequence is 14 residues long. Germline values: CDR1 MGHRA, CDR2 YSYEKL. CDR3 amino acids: CASGQITGINEQYF. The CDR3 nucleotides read TGCGCCAGCGGCCAAATAACCGGGATCAACGAGCAGTACTTC.

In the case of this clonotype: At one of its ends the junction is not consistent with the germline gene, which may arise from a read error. This CDR3 is CTSSPQLGVNNEQFF. CDR3 sequence (DNA): TGTACTAGCAGCCCTCAATTGGGGGTTAACAATGAACAGTTCTTC. This chain links TRBV5-5 with TRBJ2-1, with D perhaps matching TRBD2 (6 bases). The germline gives CDR1 SGHKS, CDR2 YYEKEE (reference sequence). The CDR3 contains 15 residues.

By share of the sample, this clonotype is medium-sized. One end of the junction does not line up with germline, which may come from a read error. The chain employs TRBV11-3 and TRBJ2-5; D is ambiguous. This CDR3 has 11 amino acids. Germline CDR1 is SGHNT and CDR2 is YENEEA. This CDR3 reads CASSFLPRGKF. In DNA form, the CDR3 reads TGTGCCAGCAGCTTTCTACCCAGAGGAAAGTTC.